The 25 T cell receptor beta chains below were found in one sample sequenced in a study of long-term antiretroviral therapy in people with HIV. Samples were assayed with immunoSEQ v3.0 at survey level. Sequencing used immunoSEQ multiplex PCR; TCRdb keeps in-frame clones, though not all of them. The data show fewer than 20,000 clones, about 82% seen once. The specimen comprised unsorted PBMCs, sampled 0.6 years after starting antiretroviral therapy. The receptors shown here come from a woman between 18 and 30 years old with HIV.

The chain combines TRBV27 with TRBJ1-1, with 8 positions matching TRBD1. The CDR3 spans 16 residues. CDR1 MNHEY and CDR2 SMNVEV come from the germline V gene (reference sequence). V trimming: 5 bases; J trimming: 3 bases; junction bases outside the gene matches: 11. This CDR3 reads CASSPPGQVTHTEAFF. The CDR3 region has the DNA TGTGCCAGCAGTCCGCCGGGACAGGTAACTCACACTGAAGCTTTCTTT.

CDR3 sequence (DNA): TGTGCCAGCAGTCCTCGGACTGGCTCCTACAATGAGCAGTTCTTC. Protein: CASSPRTGSYNEQFF. V and J are TRBV27 and TRBJ2-1, with TRBD2 as a possible D gene (5 bases). The CDR3 loop spans 15 amino acids. Germline V gene lookup returns CDR1 MNHEY and CDR2 SMNVEV (reference sequence). V lost 5 bases and J 0 bases, leaving 11 bases between the germline ends.

V usage is TRBV27 and J usage is TRBJ1-1; 7 bases align to TRBD1. Trimming removed 5 bases from V and 8 bases from J; junction bases left unmatched: 11. The CDR3 totals 14 residues. Germline V lookup: CDR1 MNHEY, CDR2 SMNVEV (reference sequence). CDR3 residues: CASSRRRQGLEAFF. CDR3 coding DNA: TGTGCCAGCAGTCGCCGTCGACAGGGCTTAGAAGCTTTCTTT.

This clone was seen a handful of times. V gene TRBV27 combines with J gene TRBJ2-2; D remains ambiguous. Trimming shortened V by 1 base and J by 3 bases, and 3 bases separated the two germline ends. Germline assignment: CDR1 MNHEY and CDR2 SMNVEV (reference sequence). The CDR3 is made up of 13 amino acids. The CDR3 sequence: CASSLFHTGELFF. The CDR3 bases are TGTGCCAGCAGTTTATTTCACACCGGGGAGCTGTTTTTT.

A note on this clone: One base away lies a much larger clone, so this may be a sequencing read error. The genes are TRBV7-9 and TRBJ2-7; D is uncertain. Germline CDR1 is SEHNR and CDR2 is FQNEAQ (reference sequence). Trimming removed 1 base from V and 0 bases from J, with 4 bases in between. This CDR3 has 13 amino acids. Here the CDR3 DNA reads TGTGCCAGCAGCTTAGGATACTCCTACGAGCAGTACTTC. This sequence encodes CASSLGYSYEQYF.

The V gene is TRBV19, the J gene TRBJ1-4, with D possibly TRBD1 on 5 matching bases. The CDR3 loop spans 14 amino acids. Germline CDR1 reads LNHDA; CDR2 reads SQIVND (reference sequence). Trimming took off 5 bases at V and 2 bases at J, with 9 bases between the two ends. CDR3 coding DNA: TGTGCCAGTAGTCCCTGGGGGACTAATGAAAAACTGTTTTTT. Protein product: CASSPWGTNEKLFF.

This rearrangement joins TRBV11-2 to TRBJ2-7, with D possibly matching TRBD2 (5 bases). Trimming took off 5 bases at V and 7 bases at J, with 12 bases between the two ends. Germline V CDR1 and CDR2: SGHAT, FQNNGV. The CDR3 covers 12 residues. CDR3 residues: CASSPGSWEQYF. The CDR3 bases are TGTGCCAGCAGCCCGGGATCGTGGGAGCAGTACTTC.

This clone was detected only a few times. J is TRBJ2-2 and V is TRBV6-4; TRBD2 aligns across 7 bases. The CDR3 has 16 residues. The junction had 4 bases not matched to a gene; V was cut back by 0 bases and J by 3 bases. Germline V gives CDR1 MRHNA, CDR2 SNTAGT. CDR3 residues: CASSDSGGRDTGELFF. CDR3 nucleotides: TGTGCCAGCAGTGACTCGGGCGGGAGAGACACCGGGGAGCTGTTTTTT.

The chain employs TRBV5-1 and TRBJ2-5; D remains ambiguous. Trimming removed 6 bases from V and 0 bases from J, with 3 bases in between. Germline assignment: CDR1 SGHRS and CDR2 YFSETQ. The length of the CDR3 is 11 residues. The CDR3 nucleotides are TGCGCCAGCACTTACCAAGAGACCCAGTACTTC. This gives the protein CASTYQETQYF.

Here the CDR3 DNA reads TGTGCCAGCAGTTTCTCACAGGAGGTCTATGGCTACACCTTC. It yields the protein CASSFSQEVYGYTF. The genes are TRBV27 and TRBJ1-2, with a tentative D call TRBD1 (5 bases). Germline V gene lookup returns CDR1 MNHEY and CDR2 SMNVEV (reference sequence). V was cut by 3 bases and J by 4 bases, with 12 bases left in between. The CDR3 is 14 amino acids.

This clone has a single count. The rearrangement joins TRBV5-1 to TRBJ1-3; unclear D gene. Germline V gene data show CDR1 as SGHRS and CDR2 as YFSETQ. V dropped 4 bases and J dropped 0 bases, with 8 bases sitting between them. There are 14 residues in the CDR3. CDR3 amino acids: CASSIGDSGNTIYF. The CDR3, as DNA: TGCGCCAGCAGCATCGGAGACTCTGGAAACACCATATATTTT.

This clone was counted a few times. The V and J genes are TRBV27 and TRBJ1-4; no firm D call. Deletions cut 4 bases from V and 6 bases from J, with 12 bases between. Germline CDR1 is MNHEY and CDR2 is SMNVEV (reference sequence). CDR3 length: 14 residues. Here the CDR3 reads CASSYGFGDEKLFF. The CDR3 DNA reads TGTGCCAGCAGTTATGGGTTTGGGGATGAAAAACTGTTTTTT.

V gene TRBV5-8 combines with J gene TRBJ1-5, with D hard to call. The CDR3 has 14 residues. The V gene lost 2 bases and the J gene lost 3 bases, with 9 bases spanning the gap. Germline CDR1 is SGHTS and CDR2 is YDEGEE. Here the CDR3 reads CASSLGDNNQPQHF. In DNA form, the CDR3 reads TGTGCCAGCAGCTTAGGCGACAACAATCAGCCCCAGCATTTT.

This clone was counted a single time. The genes are TRBV27 and TRBJ1-2; possible D gene TRBD1, 5 bases. V was trimmed by 3 bases and J by 4 bases, leaving 9 bases between them. The CDR3 is 13 residues long. Germline V lookup: CDR1 MNHEY, CDR2 SMNVEV (reference sequence). This CDR3 reads CASSFSGTYGYTF. The CDR3, as DNA: TGTGCCAGCAGTTTTTCAGGGACCTATGGCTACACCTTC.

This clone has only a few counts. The rearrangement uses TRBV10-3 and TRBJ2-2; D not certain. With 4 bases removed from V and 1 base from J, the gap between germline ends came to 4 bases. The CDR3 is 13 amino acids. Germline V CDR1 and CDR2: ENHRY, SYGVKD. CDR3 coding DNA: TGTGCCATCAGTGGACAGAACACCGGGGAGCTGTTTTTT. Protein: CAISGQNTGELFF.

This chain links TRBV7-2 with TRBJ2-5, with TRBD2 identical over 11 bases. The CDR3 spans 15 residues. Germline loops: CDR1 SGHTA, CDR2 FQGNSA. V shed 5 bases, J shed 4 bases, and the junction held 6 bases outside the gene matches. The CDR3 protein is CASSKLAGAGETQYF. CDR3 nucleotides: TGTGCCAGCAGCAAACTAGCGGGAGCCGGAGAGACCCAGTACTTC.

The rearrangement uses TRBV29-1 and TRBJ1-4; D gene ambiguous. Germline CDR1 is SQVTM and CDR2 is ANQGSEA. V lost 0 bases, J lost 5 bases, and 1 base lay in between. The CDR3 totals 11 residues. The DNA of the CDR3 is TGCAGCGTTGAAGAAAATGAAAAACTGTTTTTT. Protein: CSVEENEKLFF.

V and J are TRBV6-5 and TRBJ1-5; D gene unclear. Germline assignment: CDR1 MNHEY and CDR2 SVGAGI. V shed 1 base and J shed 6 bases, with 7 bases lying between them. The length of the CDR3 is 13 residues. CDR3 in DNA: TGTGCCAGCAGTTACTGGGTAGGTCAGCCCCAGCATTTT. As protein: CASSYWVGQPQHF.

The CDR3 protein is CASSLGLAGRTGELFF. The CDR3 DNA reads TGTGCCAGCAGTTTGGGACTAGCGGGGCGTACCGGGGAGCTGTTTTTT. J is TRBJ2-2 and V is TRBV27; TRBD2 aligns across 13 bases. The CDR3 sequence is 16 residues long. Trimming took 3 bases from V and 5 from J; bases not matched to a gene: 3. The germline V gene has CDR1 MNHEY and CDR2 SMNVEV (reference sequence).

The gene calls are TRBV7-2 and TRBJ2-5; perhaps TRBD1 as D (5 bases). Germline CDR1 and CDR2: SGHTA and FQGNSA. Trimming cost V 1 base and J 2 bases, with 11 bases left between them. The CDR3 covers 15 residues. CDR3: CASSLVGAGQETQYF. The CDR3 DNA reads TGTGCCAGCAGCTTAGTTGGGGCAGGACAAGAGACCCAGTACTTC.

This chain links TRBV5-6 with TRBJ1-2, with 11 positions matching TRBD1. Germline CDR1 is SGHDT and CDR2 is YYEEEE. This CDR3 has 14 amino acids. Losses at the gene ends were 6 bases for V and 8 bases for J; bases not matched to a gene: 9. CDR3 DNA sequence: TGTGCCAGCAACCCGGGACAGGGGGAGCGGGGCTACACCTTC. Translation gives CASNPGQGERGYTF.

V usage is TRBV30 and J usage is TRBJ1-1; the D gene is possibly TRBD1 (5 bases). The CDR3 has 12 residues. Between the trimmed V and J ends, which lost 3 bases and 7 bases, there was a span of 12 bases. Germline V gene sequence: CDR1 GTSNPN, CDR2 SVGIG (reference sequence). CDR3 residues: CAWSKGSHEAFF. The CDR3 DNA reads TGTGCCTGGAGCAAGGGGTCCCATGAAGCTTTCTTT.

The CDR3 nucleotides read TGCGCCAGCAGCTTGGATGGGCGGGGGGCCTATGGCTACACCTTC. It codes for CASSLDGRGAYGYTF. The V gene is TRBV5-1, the J gene TRBJ1-2; tentatively, D is TRBD1 (6 bases). V dropped 0 bases and J dropped 4 bases, with 13 bases sitting between them. CDR3 size: 15 residues. Looked up from germline, CDR1 is SGHRS and CDR2 is YFSETQ.

The CDR3 sequence: CASRAPGRQNTEAFF. DNA for the CDR3: TGTGCCAGCAGAGCGCCGGGACGGCAGAACACTGAAGCTTTCTTT. The V and J genes are TRBV2 and TRBJ1-1; a possible D gene is TRBD1 (5 bases). The germline CDR1 and CDR2 sequences are SNHLY and FYNNEI. There are 15 residues in the CDR3. V lost 6 bases to trimming and J lost 1 base, with 15 bases between them.

This chain joins TRBV20-1 and TRBJ2-5; D is ambiguous. Deletions cut 1 base from V and 5 bases from J, with 2 bases between. The CDR3 extends over 10 amino acids. Per the germline V gene, CDR1 is DFQATT and CDR2 is SNEGSKA (reference sequence). CDR3 DNA: TGCAGTGCTAGAGGGGAGACCCAGTACTTC. Amino acids: CSARGETQYF.